This T cell receptor beta chain emerged from a study of CD8+CD57+ T cells in acquired aplastic anemia. General study points: With respect to CD8+ Simpson's diversity, patients and controls did not differ significantly.

Turning to this clonotype: The antigen is undetermined. At one of its ends the junction is not consistent with the germline gene, which may arise from a read error.

TCR beta VDJ and CDR3 profiles were obtained from a genomic DNA template. TCRdb re-called the reads with MiXCR, one entry per CDR3 protein. The sample includes just over 450,000 distinct CDR3 sequences, under 40% seen only once; the top ten take 0.7% to 1%. The CDR3 runs to 17 residues. Germline V lookup: CDR1 ENHRY, CDR2 SYGVKD. Those patients picked for sequencing had displayed CD8+CD57+ cell expansion on flow cytometry. Patients were therapy-naive when their blood was sampled. This TCR was recovered from a human donor with aplastic anemia. The chain has TRBV10-3 and TRBJ1-2; possible D gene TRBD1, 5 bases. The specimen sequenced was sorted CD4+, CD8+, or CD8+CD57+ T cells (not recorded which) from PBMCs. CDR3 in amino acids: CASSPPEGAPFNYGYTF. The DNA for the CDR3 is TGTGCCAGCAGTCCCCCGGAAGGGGCGCCTTTTAACTATGGCTACACCTTC.